One and the same sample provided the 23 T cell receptor beta chains below, sequenced in a study of vaccination effects on CD4 cells after COVID-19. No antigen has been assigned to these receptors. When ten to eleven days of culture had elapsed, CD4+ T cells were isolated. TCRdb keeps only in-frame clones here, not all; method: immunoSEQ multiplex PCR. The sample has over 45,000 clones; 67% are singletons. Sequences were derived from CD4+ T cells from PBMCs cultured without peptide, sampled before COVID-19 vaccination. The receptors originated from a human donor who received a COVID-19 vaccine.

V is TRBV5-5 and J is TRBJ1-4; D possibly corresponds to TRBD1 (6 bases). Germline V gene lookup returns CDR1 SGHKS and CDR2 YYEKEE (reference sequence). V was trimmed by 4 bases and J by 10 bases, leaving 20 bases between them. CDR3 size: 15 residues. CDR3 protein: CASSLQGGNSGKLFF. The CDR3 DNA follows: TGTGCCAGCAGCCTACAGGGTGGGAATTCAGGAAAACTGTTTTTT. The full variable domain, its missing parts supplied by reference TRBV5-5 and TRBJ1-4, is DAGVTQSPTHLIKTRGQQVTLRCSPISGHKSVSWYQQVLGQGPQFIFQYYEKEERGRGNFPDRFSARQFPNYSSELNVNALLLGDSALYLCASSLQGGNSGKLFFGSGTQLSVL.

The rearrangement joins TRBV19 to TRBJ2-1, with D perhaps being TRBD1 or TRBD2 (5 bases each). The CDR3 consists of 13 residues. Trimming took 2 bases from V and 8 from J, leaving 10 bases between them. Per germline, CDR1 LNHDA and CDR2 SQIVND (reference sequence). DNA for the CDR3: TGTGCCAGTAGTATAATGATGGGGGATGAGCAGTTCTTC. Translating it yields CASSIMMGDEQFF.

The genes are TRBV29-1 and TRBJ2-7, with D maybe TRBD1 (5 bases). Germline CDR1 is SQVTM and CDR2 is ANQGSEA. V was pared by 0 bases and J by 5 bases, with 8 bases between. This CDR3 comprises 12 residues. CDR3 loop: CSVEDPGNEQYF. The DNA for the CDR3 is TGCAGCGTTGAAGACCCAGGGAACGAGCAGTACTTC.

This chain connects TRBV15 to TRBJ2-3, with 8 bases lining up with TRBD2. Trimming at V came to 2 bases and at J to 0 bases, leaving 16 bases not matched to a gene. The CDR3 is 20 residues long. Germline V CDR1 and CDR2: LNHNV, YYDKDF (reference sequence). The DNA for the CDR3 is TGTGCCACCAGCAGAACCCGGGGCCTAGCGGGTCCTACTAGCACAGATACGCAGTATTTT. It is translated as CATSRTRGLAGPTSTDTQYF.

The V and J genes are TRBV7-3 and TRBJ1-2; 11 nucleotides align to TRBD1. J gave up 4 bases and V 5 bases, and 6 bases lay outside the gene matches. CDR3 length: 15 amino acids. CDR1 is SGHTA, CDR2 FQGTGA, per germline. The CDR3 DNA is TGTGCCAGCAGCCCGGGACAGGGGGTTGCCTATGGCTACACCTTC. It specifies CASSPGQGVAYGYTF.

The chain links TRBV29-1 to TRBJ1-5; a weak D match, TRBD1 (6 bases). V gave up 0 bases and J gave up 7 bases, with 10 bases separating them. CDR1 and CDR2 (germline): SQVTM, ANQGSEA. CDR3 length: 13 residues. CDR3 DNA: TGCAGCGTTGAAGAGTTAGGGGGACAGCCCCAGCATTTT. Translation: CSVEELGGQPQHF.

The chain is built from TRBV5-4 and TRBJ2-1; D remains ambiguous. V lost 0 bases and J 10 bases, leaving 14 bases between the germline ends. Germline CDR1 is SGHNT and CDR2 is YYREEE (reference sequence). The CDR3 runs to 14 residues. CDR3 in DNA: TGTGCCAGCAGCTTGGGGGGTTTGGGATTCGAGCAGTTCTTC. This encodes CASSLGGLGFEQFF.

V is TRBV14 and J is TRBJ2-7; 13 bases agree with TRBD2. V shed 4 bases and J 2 bases; nucleotides not matched to a gene: 2. Germline loops: CDR1 SGHDN, CDR2 FVKESK. The CDR3 sequence is 15 residues long. In DNA, the CDR3 is TGTGCCAGCAGCCGGGGACTAGCGGGACCCTACGAGCAGTACTTC. Amino acids: CASSRGLAGPYEQYF.

This chain connects TRBV28 to TRBJ2-5, with D tentatively TRBD1 or TRBD2 (6 bases each). From germline, CDR1 is MDHEN and CDR2 SYDVKM. The ends were cut back, 3 bases at V and 2 bases at J, with 13 bases in the middle. The CDR3 spans 15 residues. The CDR3 sequence: CASSFWGRGQETQYF. The CDR3 DNA reads as TGTGCCAGCAGTTTTTGGGGGCGGGGACAAGAGACCCAGTACTTC.

Only a few counts were recorded for this clone. The chain couples TRBV6-5 to TRBJ1-5; D gene ambiguous. Germline V gene sequence: CDR1 MNHEY, CDR2 SVGAGI. Trimming left V 5 bases short and J 2 bases short, with 10 bases between. This CDR3 region has 14 residues. CDR3 loop: CASSPGPGNQPQHF. The CDR3 DNA follows: TGTGCCAGCAGTCCCGGACCGGGCAATCAGCCCCAGCATTTT.

The rearrangement links TRBV5-4 to TRBJ2-4, with D uncertain. CDR3 length equals 13 residues. CDR1 is SGHNT, CDR2 YYREEE, per germline (reference sequence). The germline V and J ends were trimmed by 2 bases and 5 bases, with 8 bases remaining between them. CDR3 loop: CASSLPLENIQYF. The CDR3 nucleotides read TGTGCCAGCAGCTTACCACTCGAAAACATTCAGTACTTC.

This chain joins TRBV29-1 and TRBJ1-2; a weak D match, TRBD1 (6 bases). Germline CDR1 SQVTM, CDR2 ANQGSEA. The CDR3 consists of 14 residues. V shed 2 bases and J shed 1 base, with 11 bases lying between them. This CDR3 is CSVERQDFNYGYTF. In DNA form, the CDR3 reads TGCAGCGTTGAACGACAGGACTTTAACTATGGCTACACCTTC.

The V gene is TRBV28, the J gene TRBJ1-3; D ambiguous. Trimming shortened V by 6 bases and J by 0 bases, and 24 bases separated the two germline ends. This CDR3 spans 19 amino acids. Germline V gene data show CDR1 as MDHEN and CDR2 as SYDVKM. The CDR3 here is CASSPPGRSLAYSGNTIYF. DNA of the CDR3: TGTGCCAGCAGCCCCCCAGGCCGGAGTCTCGCCTACTCTGGAAACACCATATATTTT.

V is TRBV6-5 and J is TRBJ1-1; 12 bases match TRBD1. The CDR3 runs 15 residues. The germline CDR1 and CDR2 sequences are MNHEY and SVGAGI. The J segment lost 3 bases and the V segment lost 6 bases, leaving 5 bases of the junction unmatched. The CDR3 spells CASRSGQGAYTEAFF. The CDR3 bases are TGTGCCAGCAGGTCGGGACAGGGGGCCTACACTGAAGCTTTCTTT.

This chain joins TRBV5-4 and TRBJ1-1; D ambiguous. From germline, CDR1 is SGHNT and CDR2 YYREEE (reference sequence). The CDR3 consists of 17 residues. V shed 3 bases and J shed 4 bases, with 22 bases lying between them. CDR3 region: CASSWAPGRAVGTEAFF. The CDR3 DNA follows: TGTGCCAGCAGCTGGGCACCGGGCCGAGCGGTGGGCACTGAAGCTTTCTTT. Together with reference TRBV5-4 and TRBJ1-1, the CDR3 gives the full variable domain: ETGVTQSPTHLIKTRGQQVTLRCSSQSGHNTVSWYQQALGQGPQFIFQYYREEENGRGNFPPRFSGLQFPNYSSELNVNALELDDSALYLCASSWAPGRAVGTEAFFGQGTRLTVV.

The chain combines TRBV18 with TRBJ2-7; TRBD2 matches at 7 bases. CDR1 KGHSH and CDR2 LQKENI come from the germline V gene. Trimming removed 0 bases from V and 9 bases from J; junction bases left unmatched: 8. The CDR3 has 14 amino acids. This CDR3 is CASSPPQGRGGQYF. DNA of the CDR3: TGTGCCAGCTCACCACCCCAAGGCCGCGGGGGGCAGTACTTC.

As DNA, the CDR3 is TGTGCCAGCAGCCAAGAGGGGTTGCAGGGACGAGGCTACACCTTC. It is translated as CASSQEGLQGRGYTF. The V gene is TRBV4-2, the J gene TRBJ1-2; tentatively, D is TRBD1 (5 bases). Germline V lookup: CDR1 LGHNA, CDR2 YNFKEQ. The CDR3 sequence is 15 residues long. V was pared by 0 bases and J by 8 bases, with 16 bases between.

The sample holds a few counts of this clone. The chain employs TRBV6-6 and TRBJ1-1; D is possibly TRBD1 (6 bases). The CDR3 loop spans 13 amino acids. Germline V gene lookup returns CDR1 MNHNY and CDR2 SVGAGI (reference sequence). V was cut by 5 bases and J by 11 bases, with 18 bases left in between. This CDR3 reads CASSTKVLQGAFF. The CDR3 coding sequence is TGTGCCAGCAGTACAAAGGTATTGCAGGGGGCTTTCTTT.

The V gene is TRBV7-2, the J gene TRBJ2-3, with 7 bases fitting TRBD2. J lost 6 bases, V lost 2 bases, and 8 bases had no gene match. There are 15 residues in the CDR3. Germline CDR1 reads SGHTA; CDR2 reads FQGNSA. CDR3 DNA: TGTGCCAGCAGCTTAATGGACACCGGGGGGGATACGCAGTATTTT. It translates to CASSLMDTGGDTQYF.

The sample holds a few counts of this clone. The chain employs TRBV15 and TRBJ1-1; D is unresolved. Deletions cut 0 bases from V and 6 bases from J, with 11 bases between. Germline CDR1 reads LNHNV; CDR2 reads YYDKDF (reference sequence). There are 14 residues in the CDR3. The CDR3 bases are TGTGCCACCAGCAGAGACCTGAAGGGAGCTGAAGCTTTCTTT. Amino acids: CATSRDLKGAEAFF.

This chain connects TRBV6-5 to TRBJ1-3, with TRBD1 identical over 8 bases. This CDR3 comprises 15 residues. The V gene's germline CDR1 is MNHEY and CDR2 SVGAGI. Trimming at V came to 7 bases and at J to 0 bases, leaving 5 bases not matched to a gene. The CDR3, as DNA: TGTGCCAGCACCCGACAGGGGTCCTCTGGAAACACCATATATTTT. Translating it yields CASTRQGSSGNTIYF.

V and J are TRBV4-3 and TRBJ2-3; D is ambiguous. Trimming took 0 bases from V and 2 from J, leaving 6 bases between them. The CDR3 is 14 amino acids. Per germline, CDR1 LGHNA and CDR2 YSLEER. The CDR3 nucleotides are TGCGCCAGCAGCCAAGATAGGTTCACAGATACGCAGTATTTT. This translates into CASSQDRFTDTQYF.

The J gene is TRBJ1-1, the V gene TRBV19; D is ambiguous. V gave up 3 bases and J gave up 4 bases, with 15 bases separating them. CDR1 is LNHDA and CDR2 is SQIVND in the germline V gene (reference sequence). This CDR3 is 15 amino acids long. This chain's CDR3 is CASSISHGKVTEAFF. As DNA, the CDR3 is TGTGCCAGTAGTATCAGCCACGGTAAGGTCACTGAAGCTTTCTTT.